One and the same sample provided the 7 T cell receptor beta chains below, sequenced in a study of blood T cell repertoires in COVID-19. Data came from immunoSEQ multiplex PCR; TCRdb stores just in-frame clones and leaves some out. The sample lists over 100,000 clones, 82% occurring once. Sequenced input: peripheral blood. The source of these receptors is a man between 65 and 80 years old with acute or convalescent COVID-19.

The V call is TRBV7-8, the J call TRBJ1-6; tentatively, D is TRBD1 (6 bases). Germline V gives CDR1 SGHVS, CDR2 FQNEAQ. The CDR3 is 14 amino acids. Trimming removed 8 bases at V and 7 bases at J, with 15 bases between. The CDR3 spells CASGINTGNSPLHF. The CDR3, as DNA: TGTGCCAGCGGAATTAATACAGGGAATTCACCCCTCCACTTT.

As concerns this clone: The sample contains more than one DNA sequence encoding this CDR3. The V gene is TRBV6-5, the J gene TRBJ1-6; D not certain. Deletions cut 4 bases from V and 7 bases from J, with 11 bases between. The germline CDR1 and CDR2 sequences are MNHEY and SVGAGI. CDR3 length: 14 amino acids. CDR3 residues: CASSSRGRNSPLHF. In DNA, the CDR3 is TGTGCCAGCAGTTCGAGAGGGAGGAATTCACCCCTCCACTTT.

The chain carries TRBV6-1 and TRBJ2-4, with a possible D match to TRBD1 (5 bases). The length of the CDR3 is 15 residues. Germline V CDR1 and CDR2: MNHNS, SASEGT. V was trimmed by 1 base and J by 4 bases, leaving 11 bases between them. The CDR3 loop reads CASSEGTQEKNIQYF. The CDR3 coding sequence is TGTGCCAGCAGTGAAGGTACACAGGAAAAAAACATTCAGTACTTC.

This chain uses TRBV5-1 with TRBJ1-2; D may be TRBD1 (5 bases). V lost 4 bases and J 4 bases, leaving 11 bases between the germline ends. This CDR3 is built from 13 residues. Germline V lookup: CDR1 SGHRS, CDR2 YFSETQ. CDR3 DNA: TGCGCCAGCAGCGGAAGGGGAGGCTATGGCTACACCTTC. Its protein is CASSGRGGYGYTF.

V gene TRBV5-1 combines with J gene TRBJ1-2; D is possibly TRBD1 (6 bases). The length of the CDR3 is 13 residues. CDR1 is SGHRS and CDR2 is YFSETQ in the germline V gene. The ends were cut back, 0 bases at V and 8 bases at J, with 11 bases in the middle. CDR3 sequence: CASSLGAGEGYTF. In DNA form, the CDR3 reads TGCGCCAGCAGCTTGGGGGCAGGGGAAGGCTACACCTTC.

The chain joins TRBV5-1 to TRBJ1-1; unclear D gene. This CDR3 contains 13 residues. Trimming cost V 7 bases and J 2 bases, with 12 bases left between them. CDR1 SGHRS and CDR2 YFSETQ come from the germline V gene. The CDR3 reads CASSDWINTEAFF. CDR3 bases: TGCGCCAGCTCTGACTGGATAAACACTGAAGCTTTCTTT.

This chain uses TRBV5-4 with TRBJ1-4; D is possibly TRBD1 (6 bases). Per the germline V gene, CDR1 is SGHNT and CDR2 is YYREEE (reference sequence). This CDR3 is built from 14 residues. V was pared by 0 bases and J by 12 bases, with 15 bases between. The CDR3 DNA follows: TGTGCCAGCAGCTTGGACAGGGCCCTCAAACAACTGTTTTTT. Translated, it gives CASSLDRALKQLFF.